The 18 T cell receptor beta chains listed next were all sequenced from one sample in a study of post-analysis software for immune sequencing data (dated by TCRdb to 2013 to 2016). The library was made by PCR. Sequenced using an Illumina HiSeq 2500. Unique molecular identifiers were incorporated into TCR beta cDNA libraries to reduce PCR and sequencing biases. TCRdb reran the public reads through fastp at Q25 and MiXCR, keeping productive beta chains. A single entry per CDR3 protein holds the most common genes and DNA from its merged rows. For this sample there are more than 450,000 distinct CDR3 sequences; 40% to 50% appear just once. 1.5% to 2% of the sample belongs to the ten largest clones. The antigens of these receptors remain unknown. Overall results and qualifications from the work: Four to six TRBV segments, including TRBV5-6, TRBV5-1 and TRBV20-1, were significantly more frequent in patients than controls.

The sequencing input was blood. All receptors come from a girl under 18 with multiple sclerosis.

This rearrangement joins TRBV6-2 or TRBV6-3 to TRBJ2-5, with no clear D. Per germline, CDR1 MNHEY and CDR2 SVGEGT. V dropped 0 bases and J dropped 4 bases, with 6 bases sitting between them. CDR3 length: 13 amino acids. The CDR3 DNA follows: TGTGCCAGCAGTTACTCCCCCGCAGAGACCCAGTACTTC. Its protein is CASSYSPAETQYF.

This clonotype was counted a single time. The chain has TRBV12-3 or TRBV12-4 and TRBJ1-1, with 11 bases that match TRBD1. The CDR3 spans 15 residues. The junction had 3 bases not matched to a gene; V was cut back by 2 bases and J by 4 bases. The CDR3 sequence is CASSLRDRGATEAFF. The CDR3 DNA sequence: TGTGCCAGCAGTTTAAGGGACAGGGGGGCCACTGAAGCTTTCTTT.

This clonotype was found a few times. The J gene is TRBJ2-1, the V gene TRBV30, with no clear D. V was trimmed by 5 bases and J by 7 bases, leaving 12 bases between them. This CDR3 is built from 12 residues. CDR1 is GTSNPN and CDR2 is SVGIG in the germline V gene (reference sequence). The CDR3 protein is CAWGVGRNEQFF. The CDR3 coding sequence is TGTGCCTGGGGGGTTGGAAGGAATGAGCAGTTCTTC.

CDR3 region: CASREENEQFF. For the CDR3, the DNA is TGCGCCAGCAGAGAGGAAAATGAGCAGTTCTTC. This chain links TRBV5-1 with TRBJ2-1; D unclear. V shed 5 bases and J shed 7 bases, with 7 bases lying between them. In germline, CDR1 is SGHRS, CDR2 YFSETQ. The CDR3 is 11 amino acids.

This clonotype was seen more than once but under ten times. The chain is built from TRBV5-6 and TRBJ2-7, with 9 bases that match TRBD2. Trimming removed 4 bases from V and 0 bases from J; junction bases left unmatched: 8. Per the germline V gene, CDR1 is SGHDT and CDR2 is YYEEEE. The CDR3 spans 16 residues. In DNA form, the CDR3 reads TGTGCCAGCAGCCCTGGTCTAGCGGGGAGCTCCTACGAGCAGTACTTC. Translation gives CASSPGLAGSSYEQYF.

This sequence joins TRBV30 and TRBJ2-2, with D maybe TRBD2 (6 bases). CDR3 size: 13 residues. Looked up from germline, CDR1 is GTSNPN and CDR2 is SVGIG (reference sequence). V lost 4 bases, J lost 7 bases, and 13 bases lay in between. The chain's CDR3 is CAWNWGDGGELFF. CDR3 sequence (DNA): TGTGCCTGGAATTGGGGGGACGGCGGGGAGCTGTTTTTT. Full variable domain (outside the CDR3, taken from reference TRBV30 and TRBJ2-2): SQTIHQWPATLVQPVGSPLSLECTVEGTSNPNLYWYRQAAGRGLQLLFYSVGIGQISSEVPQNLSASRPQDRQFILSSKKLLLSDSGFYLCAWNWGDGGELFFGEGSRLTVL.

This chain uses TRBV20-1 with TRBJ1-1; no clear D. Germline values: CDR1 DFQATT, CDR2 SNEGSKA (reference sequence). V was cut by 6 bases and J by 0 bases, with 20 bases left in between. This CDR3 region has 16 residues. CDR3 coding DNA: TGCAGTGCCTCTACGGCGGAGCTACCCATGAACACTGAAGCTTTCTTT. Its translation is CSASTAELPMNTEAFF.

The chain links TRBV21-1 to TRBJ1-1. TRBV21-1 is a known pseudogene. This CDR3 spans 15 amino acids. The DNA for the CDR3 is TGTGCCAGCAGCAAACGGGAGGGGTTACACACTGAAGCTTTCTTT. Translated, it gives CASSKREGLHTEAFF.

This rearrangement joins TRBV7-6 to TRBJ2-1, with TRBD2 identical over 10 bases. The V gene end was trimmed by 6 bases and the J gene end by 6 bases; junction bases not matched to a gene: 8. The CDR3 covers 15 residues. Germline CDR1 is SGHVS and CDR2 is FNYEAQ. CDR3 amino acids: CASRLNSGGANEQFF. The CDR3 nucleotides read TGTGCCAGCAGATTAAACAGCGGGGGGGCCAATGAGCAGTTCTTC.

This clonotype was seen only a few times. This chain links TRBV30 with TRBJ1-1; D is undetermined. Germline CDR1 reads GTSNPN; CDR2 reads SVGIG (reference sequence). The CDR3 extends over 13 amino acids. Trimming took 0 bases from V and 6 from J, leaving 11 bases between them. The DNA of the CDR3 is TGTGCCTGGAGTGTGGTTCGCGGGGCTGAAGCTTTCTTT. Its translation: CAWSVVRGAEAFF. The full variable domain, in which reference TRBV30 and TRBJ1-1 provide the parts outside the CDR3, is SQTIHQWPATLVQPVGSPLSLECTVEGTSNPNLYWYRQAAGRGLQLLFYSVGIGQISSEVPQNLSASRPQDRQFILSSKKLLLSDSGFYLCAWSVVRGAEAFFGQGTRLTVV.

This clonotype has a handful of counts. This CDR3 reads CAISLASNNEQFF. Here the CDR3 DNA reads TGTGCCATCAGTCTAGCTTCGAACAATGAGCAGTTCTTC. The chain has TRBV10-3 and TRBJ2-1; D might be TRBD2 (5 bases). The V gene's germline CDR1 is ENHRY and CDR2 SYGVKD. This CDR3 spans 13 amino acids. V lost 5 bases and J 5 bases, leaving 10 bases between the germline ends.

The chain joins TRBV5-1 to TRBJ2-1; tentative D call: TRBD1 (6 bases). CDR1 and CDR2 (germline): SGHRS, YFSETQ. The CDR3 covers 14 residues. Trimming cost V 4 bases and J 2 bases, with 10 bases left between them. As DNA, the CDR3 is TGCGCCAGCAGCGGGGGCCACACCTACAATGAGCAGTTCTTC. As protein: CASSGGHTYNEQFF.

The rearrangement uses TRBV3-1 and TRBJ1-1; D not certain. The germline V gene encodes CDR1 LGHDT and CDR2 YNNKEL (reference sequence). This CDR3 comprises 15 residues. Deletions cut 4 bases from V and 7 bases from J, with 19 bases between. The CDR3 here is CASSPGVLPQSEAFF. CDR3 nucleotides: TGTGCCAGCAGCCCTGGGGTTTTGCCCCAGAGTGAAGCTTTCTTT.

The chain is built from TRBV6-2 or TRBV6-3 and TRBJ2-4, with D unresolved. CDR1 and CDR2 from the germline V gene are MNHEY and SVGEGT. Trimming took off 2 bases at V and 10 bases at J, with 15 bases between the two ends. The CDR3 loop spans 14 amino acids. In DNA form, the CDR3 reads TGTGCCAGCAGTTACGGAGTCCGAGGCGCGATTCAGTACTTC. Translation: CASSYGVRGAIQYF.

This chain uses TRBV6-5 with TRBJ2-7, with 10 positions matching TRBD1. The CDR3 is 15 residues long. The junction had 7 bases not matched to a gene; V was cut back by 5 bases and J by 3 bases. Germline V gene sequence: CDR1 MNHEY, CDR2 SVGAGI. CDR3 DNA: TGTGCCAGCAGTACCCGGGACAGGGGAGACTACGAGCAGTACTTC. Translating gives CASSTRDRGDYEQYF.

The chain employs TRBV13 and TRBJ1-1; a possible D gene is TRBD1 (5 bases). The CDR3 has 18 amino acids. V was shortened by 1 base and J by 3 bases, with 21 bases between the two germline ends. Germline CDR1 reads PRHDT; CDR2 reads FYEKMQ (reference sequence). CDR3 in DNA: TGTGCCAGCAGCTTAGTGTGGAGGACAAAACCGAGGGACACTGAAGCTTTCTTT. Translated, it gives CASSLVWRTKPRDTEAFF.

CDR3 DNA: TGTGCCAGCAGAGGGATTGAAGGCACAGATACGCAGTATTTT. Amino acid sequence: CASRGIEGTDTQYF. The chain recombines TRBV28 with TRBJ2-3; D unclear. Germline assignment: CDR1 MDHEN and CDR2 SYDVKM. The CDR3 runs 14 residues. Deletions cut 6 bases from V and 1 base from J, with 11 bases between.

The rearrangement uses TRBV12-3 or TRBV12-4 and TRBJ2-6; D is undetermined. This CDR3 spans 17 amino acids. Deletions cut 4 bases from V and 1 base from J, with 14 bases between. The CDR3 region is CASSSKGPVSGANVLTF. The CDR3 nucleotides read TGTGCCAGCAGTTCAAAGGGCCCTGTATCTGGGGCCAACGTCCTGACTTTC.